This T cell receptor (beta chain) was identified in a study of shared clonotypes between healthy human individuals. This clone was seen only once. TCRdb's table, derived via immunoSEQ multiplex PCR, lists solely in-frame clones and lacks some. The table lists about 2.4 million clones, 93% of them singletons, with about 0.38% in the top ten. V was pared by 1 base and J by 1 base, with 0 bases of the junction left unmatched. Germline V gene data show CDR1 as SGHAT and CDR2 as FQNNGV. The CDR3 is 14 residues long. This chain joins TRBV11-2 and TRBJ1-1; TRBD1 aligns across 7 bases. The sample was naive CD4+ T cells from PBMCs. Subset described: CD45RA+ positively selected. The receptor's source is a man younger than 30 in good health. Some clones in this sample may be carry-over from other donors' samples. The CDR3 nucleotides are TGTGCCAGCAGCTTAGGACAGGGGAACACTGAAGCTTTCTTT. It translates to CASSLGQGNTEAFF.